This T cell receptor (beta chain) was observed in a study of blood T cell repertoires in COVID-19. In the study overall: Both acute and convalescent COVID-19 samples were obtained from the United States, Italy and Spain. Sample material is recorded as cDNA or gDNA derived from T cells, B-cell-depleted T cells, or PBMCs.

V dropped 0 bases and J dropped 2; count of bases not matched to a gene: 6. The CDR3 runs to 17 residues. Per germline, CDR1 SGHAT and CDR2 FQNNGV. Enrolled during active infection, Seattle patients were then followed longitudinally. Original processing methods: Amplification of reference gene primers was used by the study to estimate nucleated cell counts. Clones were sequenced by immunoSEQ multiplex PCR, and TCRdb holds only the in-frame ones, with some missing. The DNA gave D and trimming, while V, J and clone size come from that table. The repertoire holds roughly 250,000 clones, about 86% seen once, with approximately 14% in the top ten.

V gene TRBV11-2 combines with J gene TRBJ2-3; 9 nucleotides align to TRBD2. The sequencing sample was made of peripheral blood. The clonotype was recovered from a person between 65 and 79 years old with COVID-19, enrolled during active disease. The CDR3 loop reads CASSLDLRLAATDTQYF. The CDR3 nucleotides read TGTGCCAGCAGCTTAGATCTCAGACTAGCGGCCACAGATACGCAGTATTTT.